This T cell receptor (beta chain) was found in a study of vaccination and CD4 T cells after COVID-19. At the Johns Hopkins FTIC core, DNA taken from cultured CD4+ T cells was sequenced by way of the Oncomine TCR Beta short-read assay. TCRdb re-called the PCR reads with MiXCR, one entry per CDR3 protein. The sample consists of about 12,000 distinct CDR3 sequences, under 40% of them appearing once. The trim removed 1 base at V and 4 bases at J, leaving 22 bases unmatched. The germline gives CDR1 DFQATT, CDR2 SNEGSKA (reference sequence). The CDR3 is 21 residues long. For this clonotype: Its antigen is not known.

Treatment defined: roughly nine-day PBMC culture with coronavirus spike peptide pools or control peptides (ViraFEST assay). The sequenced sample consisted of cultured CD4+ T cells from blood. This receptor was obtained from a human donor with COVID-19. The V and J genes are TRBV20-1 and TRBJ2-2; 9 bases fit TRBD2. The CDR3 DNA reads as TGCAGTGCTAGAGGCGGAGGAGCCCCGAGCGGGGGGTGGTTGTCCACCGGGGAGCTGTTTTTT. The encoded protein is CSARGGGAPSGGWLSTGELFF.